These T cell receptor beta chains were read from a single sample in a study of blood T cell repertoires in COVID-19. Here immunoSEQ multiplex PCR was the method, and the copy in TCRdb shows in-frame clones only, minus some. Of about 180,000 clones listed, about 85% are singletons. Sequencing input: peripheral blood. Receptors were obtained from a person between 70 and 80 years old with COVID-19, enrolled during active disease. CDR3s include the opening cysteine and the closing phenylalanine or tryptophan. Each record gives: J gene, D gene, V gene, clone size, CDR3 DNA, CDR3 protein. D genes are given only for firm matches. Only some rows state a clone size, as once, few, many or a class for expanded clones.

TRBJ2-7,TRBD1,TRBV27,few,TGTGCCAGCAGTTTCGAGGGACAGGGTCTACACGAGCAGTACTTC,CASSFEGQGLHEQYF
TRBJ2-7,TRBD1,TRBV11-2,few,TGTGCCAGCAGTCGATTACGGGGACAGGCGGACTACGAGCAGTACTTC,CASSRLRGQADYEQYF
TRBJ2-1,.,TRBV2,.,TGTGCCAGCAGACCTCCGGGAAGCTACAATGAGCAGTTCTTC,CASRPPGSYNEQFF
TRBJ1-5,.,TRBV19,.,TGTGCCAGTAGTATCGGGAGACCAAGGCGCGGGAGCAATCAGCCCCAGCATTTT,CASSIGRPRRGSNQPQHF
TRBJ2-1,.,TRBV24-1,.,TGTGCCACCAGTGATTCCAGGGGGGATTTATACAATGAGCAGTTCTTC,CATSDSRGDLYNEQFF
TRBJ2-1,TRBD2,TRBV27,.,TGTGCCAGCAGTTTAGTCGCGGGGGGCCGGCATGAGCAGTTCTTC,CASSLVAGGRHEQFF
TRBJ1-1,.,TRBV2,few,TGTGCCAGCAGTTACACACACACTGAAGCTTTCTTT,CASSYTHTEAFF
TRBJ1-5,.,TRBV28,once,TGTGCCAGCAGAGGGGGGGCAAGGTCCCAGCATTTT,CASRGGARSQHF
TRBJ2-6,TRBD1,TRBV7-3,.,TGTGCCAGCAGCTATACGACAGGGGGCGTATCTGGGGCCAACGTCCTGACTTTC,CASSYTTGGVSGANVLTF
TRBJ2-1,TRBD2,TRBV6-2/TRBV6-3,once,TGTGCCAGCAGTTACGGGGCTAGCGGGAGATTCGGTGAGCAGTTCTTC,CASSYGASGRFGEQFF
TRBJ2-1,.,TRBV21-1,.,TGTGCCAGCAGGACGACTGGGCGGGGGTTCAATGAGCAGTTCTTC,CASRTTGRGFNEQFF
TRBJ1-2,.,TRBV5-4,.,TGTGCCAGCAGCGACGGGGGGTATGGCTACACCTTC,CASSDGGYGYTF
TRBJ2-3,TRBD1,TRBV29-1,.,TGCAGCGTGGAAGTCTTGGGACAGAACACAGATACGCAGTATTTT,CSVEVLGQNTDTQYF
TRBJ1-2,.,TRBV6-6,.,TGTGCCAGCAGTTACTCGATAGAGGAACTCACCTTC,CASSYSIEELTF
TRBJ2-2,.,TRBV28,.,TGTGCCAGCAGCCAACTAGGACAGCACACCGGGGAGCTGTTTTTT,CASSQLGQHTGELFF
TRBJ1-2,.,TRBV7-2,.,TGTGCCAGCAGCTTAGCCAGACAGAACTATGGCTACACCTTC,CASSLARQNYGYTF
TRBJ1-5,.,TRBV10-3,.,TGTGCCATCAGTGCGGCCGACGGGGATCAGCCCCAGCATTTT,CAISAADGDQPQHF
TRBJ2-1,.,TRBV6-1,.,TGTGCCAGCAGTGAATTAATGGGGGCTCTCATGGTCTTC,CASSELMGALMVF
TRBJ1-2,.,TRBV6-2/TRBV6-3,few,TGTGCCAGCAGTTCACTCATAAGCTATGGCTACACCTTC,CASSSLISYGYTF
TRBJ1-2,.,TRBV5-1,.,TGCGCCAGCAGCTGGTATCAGGGGTATGGCTACACCTTC,CASSWYQGYGYTF
TRBJ2-2,.,TRBV7-9,.,TGTGCCAGCAGCCCCCGACGGGAGACCGGGGAGCTGTTTTTT,CASSPRRETGELFF
TRBJ1-2,TRBD1,TRBV27,.,TGTGCCAGCAGTTTGTTCGGACAGGGGGACCTTGATGGCTACACCTTC,CASSLFGQGDLDGYTF
TRBJ1-1,TRBD1,TRBV5-1,.,TGCGCCAGCAGCGGGGAGGGGACAGGGGGGACTGAAGCTTTCTTT,CASSGEGTGGTEAFF
TRBJ2-1,.,TRBV11-2,few,TGTGCCAGCAGCTTAGTCGGGCGAATCCAGCTAGGGGCTAGCAATGAGCAGTTCTTC,CASSLVGRIQLGASNEQFF
TRBJ2-7,.,TRBV5-5,.,TGTGCCAGCAGCTCCCGAGGGGGTGGAAGGTACTTC,CASSSRGGGRYF
TRBJ2-7,.,TRBV2,.,TGTGCCAGCCGGCCATACAGGTACGAGCAGTACTTC,CASRPYRYEQYF
TRBJ1-3,TRBD1,TRBV27,.,TGTGCCAGCAGCTCTACTCCGGGACAGGGAAACACCATATATTTT,CASSSTPGQGNTIYF
TRBJ2-5,.,TRBV3-1/TRBV3-2,once,TGTGCCAGCAGCCAAGAAGTAAGGGGGGAGACCCAGTACTTC,CASSQEVRGETQYF
TRBJ1-2,.,TRBV7-3,.,TGTGCCAGCAGCCCCTCGGGGAGGGGATATGGCTACACCTTC,CASSPSGRGYGYTF
TRBJ2-3,.,TRBV5-4,.,TGTGCCAGCAGCTATTCTAGGACGGGGACAGATACGCAGTATTTT,CASSYSRTGTDTQYF
TRBJ2-3,.,TRBV19,once,TGTGCCAGTAGAGCTGTACGAATGACAGATACGCAGTATTTT,CASRAVRMTDTQYF
TRBJ2-1,.,TRBV4-1,.,TGCGCCAGCAGCCAAGTCGGAGAAGCCAATGAGCAGTTCTTC,CASSQVGEANEQFF
TRBJ2-1,TRBD2,TRBV2,.,TGTGCCAGCAGTCTCAGGGCGGGGGGGCTCAATGAGCAGTTCTTC,CASSLRAGGLNEQFF
TRBJ1-1,.,TRBV6-2/TRBV6-3,.,TGTGCCAGCAGTTCATGGGCAGGGTGGAGCACTGAAGCTTTCTTT,CASSSWAGWSTEAFF
TRBJ2-5,TRBD1,TRBV18,.,TGTGCCAGCTCACCACCTACAGGGGATTCGGCCCAGTACTTC,CASSPPTGDSAQYF
TRBJ2-7,.,TRBV6-4,.,TGTGCCAGCAGTGACCTGGGGCGCAGTGCCTACGAGCAGTACTTC,CASSDLGRSAYEQYF
TRBJ2-3,.,TRBV12-3/TRBV12-4,few,TGTGCCAGCAGTCTAACTAGGGATACGCAGTATTTT,CASSLTRDTQYF
TRBJ2-5,.,TRBV3-1/TRBV3-2,.,TGTGCCAGCAGCCAAGAACGTCAAGGCAGGGTCAGGGAGACCCAGTACTTC,CASSQERQGRVRETQYF
TRBJ2-7,TRBD1,TRBV5-5,.,TGTGCCAGCAGCTTTCTGACAGGGGGCCCCTACGAGCAGTACTTC,CASSFLTGGPYEQYF
TRBJ1-6,TRBD1,TRBV9,.,TGTGCCAGCAGCGTAGAAGGGACAGGGGGTTCACCCCTCCACTTT,CASSVEGTGGSPLHF
TRBJ1-5,.,TRBV4-1,.,TGCGCCAGCAGTCCGACGGAGAATCAGCCCCAGCATTTT,CASSPTENQPQHF
TRBJ1-2,TRBD1,TRBV18,.,TGTGCCAGCTCTACGACAGGGGTGGATGGCTACACCTTC,CASSTTGVDGYTF
TRBJ2-1,TRBD2,TRBV15,.,TGTGCCACCAGCAGAGATTCTACTAGCGGGCGCAATGAGCAGTTCTTC,CATSRDSTSGRNEQFF
TRBJ2-2,.,TRBV4-3,.,TGCGCCAGCAGCTCCGGGACACACGACACCGGGGAGCTGTTTTTT,CASSSGTHDTGELFF